Each of the 22 T cell receptor beta chains below was sequenced from the same sample in a study of T-cell reconstitution after alpha-beta-depleted transplantation in children (dated by TCRdb to about 2016). Library creation used PCR. TCRdb records Illumina HiSeq 2500 as the sequencer. TCR library preparation used molecular barcoding, with unique molecular identifiers applied to normalize quantification of the TCRbeta repertoire. Clones were called with MiXCR by TCRdb after fastp trimmed the public reads at Q25, and only in-frame beta chains were retained. Rows with one shared CDR3 protein collapse into an entry with the most common genes and DNA. For this sample the table gives 300,000 to 400,000 distinct CDR3 sequences, of which about an eighth were detected only once. About 4% of the sample is taken by the ten largest. The source was PBMCs, collected from the stem cell graft. The receptors stem from a human donor who donated a stem cell graft to a child with Fanconi anemia.

The J gene is TRBJ1-5, the V gene TRBV2; D ambiguous. Trimming removed 4 bases at V and 5 bases at J, with 9 bases between. The CDR3 extends over 13 amino acids. Germline V gene lookup returns CDR1 SNHLY and CDR2 FYNNEI. The CDR3 loop is CASSASLDQPQHF. CDR3 DNA sequence: TGTGCCAGCAGTGCTTCCCTGGATCAGCCCCAGCATTTT.

In its sample, this clonotype was seen a few times. The chain has TRBV11-2 and TRBJ1-1; D gene ambiguous. Trimming pared 2 bases from V and 4 bases from J, leaving 17 bases between. The CDR3 loop spans 16 amino acids. Germline CDR1 reads SGHAT; CDR2 reads FQNNGV. CDR3 amino acids: CASSLRSPQSGTEAFF. The CDR3 DNA sequence: TGTGCCAGCAGCTTAAGATCCCCACAGTCGGGCACTGAAGCTTTCTTT.

V and J are TRBV4-3 and TRBJ2-1; D may correspond to TRBD1 or TRBD2 (6 bases each). Trimming left V 3 bases short and J 0 bases short, with 18 bases between. The CDR3 is 18 residues long. In germline, CDR1 is LGHNA, CDR2 YSLEER. This CDR3 reads CASSQPYGGPSSYNEQFF. As DNA, the CDR3 is TGCGCCAGCAGCCAGCCCTACGGGGGCCCCAGCTCCTACAATGAGCAGTTCTTC.

V gene TRBV3-1 combines with J gene TRBJ1-2; maybe TRBD1 (5 bases). V was pared by 6 bases and J by 8 bases, with 19 bases between. The CDR3 length is 14 residues. Germline assignment: CDR1 LGHDT and CDR2 YNNKEL (reference sequence). CDR3: CASSPAGTREGYTF. As DNA, the CDR3 is TGTGCCAGCAGTCCGGCCGGGACGAGAGAAGGCTACACCTTC.

This chain joins TRBV7-2 and TRBJ2-3; the match to TRBD2 covers 10 bases. Trimming at V came to 2 bases and at J to 1 base, leaving 3 bases not matched to a gene. The CDR3 contains 16 residues. Germline-derived CDR1 and CDR2 are SGHTA and FQGNSA. Here the CDR3 reads CASSLLAGGGTDTQYF. The CDR3 nucleotides read TGTGCCAGCAGCTTATTAGCGGGGGGAGGCACAGATACGCAGTATTTT.

The chain couples TRBV12-3 or TRBV12-4 to TRBJ1-2, with a possible D match to TRBD1 (5 bases). There are 14 residues in the CDR3. Trimming stripped 2 bases from V and 4 bases from J, with 11 bases between. DNA for the CDR3: TGTGCCAGCAGTTTATTGGGGGTCCCCTATGGCTACACCTTC. Its translation: CASSLLGVPYGYTF.

This clonotype appeared a few times. The DNA of the CDR3 is TGCGCCAGCAGTCAACTGACGGGACGTCGCGAGCAGTACTTC. Its protein product is CASSQLTGRREQYF. The chain is built from TRBV5-1 and TRBJ2-7; D might be TRBD1 or TRBD2, each matching 5 bases. CDR3 length: 14 amino acids. Germline V lookup: CDR1 SGHRS, CDR2 YFSETQ. V shed 5 bases and J shed 6 bases, with 18 bases lying between them.

V gene TRBV9 combines with J gene TRBJ1-1, with 7 bases identical to TRBD1. The CDR3 is 14 amino acids. Germline values: CDR1 SGDLS, CDR2 YYNGEE. V was clipped by 3 bases and J by 6 bases; unmatched bases: 8. The CDR3 nucleotides read TGTGCCAGCAGCGCTAACAGGGGAGGCGCTGAAGCTTTCTTT. Its translation is CASSANRGGAEAFF.

This chain uses TRBV24-1 with TRBJ2-3; possibly TRBD1 for D (5 bases). The CDR3 consists of 14 residues. Germline CDR1 is KGHDR and CDR2 is SFDVKD. V lost 9 bases, J lost 5 bases, and 17 bases lay in between. CDR3 protein: CATSGITPLDTQYF. As DNA, the CDR3 is TGTGCCACCTCAGGGATTACTCCGTTAGATACGCAGTATTTT.

In this sample, this clonotype turned up a few times. The chain is built from TRBV10-3 and TRBJ2-1; D is perhaps TRBD1 (5 bases). The germline V gene has CDR1 ENHRY and CDR2 SYGVKD. The CDR3 is 15 amino acids. The V end was cut by 5 bases, the J end by 6 bases, with 17 bases between. CDR3 in DNA: TGTGCCATCAGTTTAGGAAGGGGCGCAGGCAATGAGCAGTTCTTC. Amino acid sequence: CAISLGRGAGNEQFF.

This chain links TRBV11-2 with TRBJ1-1, with 10 bases lining up with TRBD1. Germline CDR1 SGHAT, CDR2 FQNNGV. V was clipped by 5 bases and J by 4 bases; unmatched bases: 13. CDR3 length: 17 amino acids. CDR3 bases: TGTGCCAGCAGCCTACTGGTAGGACAGGGGGTTATCACTGAAGCTTTCTTT. Protein: CASSLLVGQGVITEAFF.

V is TRBV29-1 and J is TRBJ1-1; D not resolved. Germline V gene data show CDR1 as SQVTM and CDR2 as ANQGSEA. The V gene lost 6 bases and the J gene lost 1 base, with 15 bases spanning the gap. This CDR3 is 14 amino acids long. The CDR3 region has the DNA TGCAGCGTACCAGGCGGGCGGGCGAACACTGAAGCTTTCTTT. This sequence encodes CSVPGGRANTEAFF.

In its sample, this clonotype was seen many times. The CDR3 bases are TGTGCCAGCTCACCATCACAGCAAGAGACCCAGTACTTC. Protein: CASSPSQQETQYF. This sequence joins TRBV18 and TRBJ2-5; D ambiguous. V was pared by 2 bases and J by 2 bases, with 6 bases between. The CDR3 extends over 13 amino acids. CDR1 and CDR2 from the germline V gene are KGHSH and LQKENI.

This chain uses TRBV29-1 with TRBJ2-7, with 9 bases identical to TRBD1. The ends lost 7 bases at V and 5 bases at J; junction bases unmatched: 18. This CDR3 region has 16 residues. Germline V gene data show CDR1 as SQVTM and CDR2 as ANQGSEA. CDR3 nucleotides: TGCAGCGCAGCTCTAGGGACAGGGTGGGTGGTTAACGAGCAGTACTTC. This gives the protein CSAALGTGWVVNEQYF.

This clonotype was picked up a small number of times. The chain combines TRBV20-1 with TRBJ1-5; 9 bases are a match to TRBD1. Germline values: CDR1 DFQATT, CDR2 SNEGSKA (reference sequence). The V and J ends lost 5 bases and 7 bases, in that order; junction bases with no gene match: 12. The CDR3 has 15 amino acids. The CDR3 reads CSAPATGGGGQPQHF. The CDR3 DNA sequence: TGCAGTGCTCCGGCGACAGGGGGAGGCGGACAGCCCCAGCATTTT.

The rearrangement joins TRBV6-2 or TRBV6-3 to TRBJ1-2; no reliable D call. In germline, CDR1 is MNHEY, CDR2 SVGEGT. V lost 0 bases to trimming and J lost 3 bases, with 20 bases between them. CDR3 length: 18 residues. The CDR3 reads CASSYSTGEWKVYYGYTF. In DNA form, the CDR3 reads TGTGCCAGCAGTTACTCGACCGGGGAGTGGAAGGTTTACTATGGCTACACCTTC.

CDR3 region: CASGFRVGPQHF. The CDR3 coding sequence is TGTGCTAGTGGTTTCAGGGTTGGGCCCCAGCATTTT. This sequence joins TRBV12-5 and TRBJ1-5; the D gene is possibly TRBD1 (5 bases). The germline CDR1 and CDR2 sequences are LGHNT and FRNRAP. V lost 3 bases and J 9 bases, leaving 9 bases between the germline ends. The CDR3 is 12 amino acids.

This rearrangement joins TRBV15 to TRBJ1-5; D is unclear. Trimming stripped 3 bases from V and 4 bases from J, with 19 bases between. Germline lookup yields CDR1 LNHNV and CDR2 YYDKDF (reference sequence). The CDR3 covers 17 residues. CDR3 coding DNA: TGTGCCACCAGCAGCTTTCTCAGAGGAGGGCGGAATCAGCCCCAGCATTTT. Protein product: CATSSFLRGGRNQPQHF.

The chain links TRBV29-1 to TRBJ2-5; D is perhaps TRBD2 (5 bases). V dropped 4 bases and J dropped 5 bases, with 14 bases sitting between them. The germline gives CDR1 SQVTM, CDR2 ANQGSEA. This CDR3 is built from 13 residues. Here the CDR3 reads CSVAETRRETQYF. CDR3 coding DNA: TGCAGCGTTGCAGAGACGAGGAGGGAGACCCAGTACTTC.

This chain connects TRBV5-1 to TRBJ2-3; maybe TRBD2 (7 bases). The germline V gene has CDR1 SGHRS and CDR2 YFSETQ. The CDR3 has 15 amino acids. The V end was cut by 0 bases, the J end by 2 bases, with 10 bases between. The chain's CDR3 is CASSLVGGATDTQYF. The CDR3 nucleotides read TGCGCCAGCAGCTTGGTTGGGGGGGCCACAGATACGCAGTATTTT.

The chain uses TRBV7-2 and TRBJ2-2; 9 bases align to TRBD2. From germline, CDR1 is SGHTA and CDR2 FQGNSA. The CDR3 is 16 amino acids. V dropped 5 bases and J dropped 2; count of bases not matched to a gene: 6. This CDR3 reads CASSVASGANTGELFF. DNA of the CDR3: TGTGCCAGCAGCGTTGCTAGCGGGGCAAACACCGGGGAGCTGTTTTTT.

The gene calls are TRBV11-2 and TRBJ1-5, with 7 bases that match TRBD1. After removal of 7 bases from V and 0 bases from J, the junction contained 6 bases not matched to a gene. CDR3 length: 15 residues. Per germline, CDR1 SGHAT and CDR2 FQNNGV. CDR3 in DNA: TGTGCCAGCACACACAGGGGAGATAGCAATCAGCCCCAGCATTTT. Translating it yields CASTHRGDSNQPQHF.